Below, 9 T cell receptor beta chains from the same sample are listed, as sequenced in a study of spatial heterogeneity in lung cancer. TCRdb passed the 5' RACE reads through MiXCR, listing each CDR3 protein once. The table shows some 35,000 distinct CDR3 sequences, with approximately 7.5% occurring only once. Time point: blood at routine non-recurrence follow-up after resection. The sequencing used PBMCs, collected at follow-up. The origin of the receptors is a male donor with early-stage non-small cell lung cancer.

This clonotype was seen many times. The chain employs TRBV30 and TRBJ2-5; D may be TRBD1 (6 bases). V lost 0 bases and J 11 bases, leaving 10 bases between the germline ends. This CDR3 is 11 amino acids long. The germline gives CDR1 GTSNPN, CDR2 SVGIG (reference sequence). As DNA, the CDR3 is TGTGCCTGGAGTGTACAGGGTCGTCAGTACTTC. This gives the protein CAWSVQGRQYF.

Worth noting for this clonotype: This may come from a read error, since a much larger clone is one base off. This rearrangement joins TRBV6-5 to TRBJ2-7; a possible D gene is TRBD1 (6 bases). V was pared by 2 bases and J by 6 bases, with 17 bases between. Germline-derived CDR1 and CDR2 are MNHEY and SVGAGI. The CDR3 totals 15 residues. CDR3 sequence: CASSYEAGVLPEQYF. The CDR3 coding sequence is TGTGCCAGCAGTTACGAGGCAGGGGTGTTGCCCGAGCAGTACTTC.

This clonotype was observed a handful of times. V is TRBV7-6 and J is TRBJ1-2, with D possibly TRBD1 on 6 matching bases. Trimming removed 5 bases from V and 5 bases from J, with 18 bases in between. Per the germline V gene, CDR1 is SGHVS and CDR2 is FNYEAQ. The CDR3 consists of 15 residues. The CDR3 here is CASSPGDSPGYGYTF. The CDR3 bases are TGTGCCAGCAGCCCAGGGGATTCCCCAGGATATGGCTACACCTTC.

There are many counts of this clonotype. The chain has TRBV7-2 and TRBJ2-1; D possibly uses TRBD1 or TRBD2 (5 bases each). Germline V gives CDR1 SGHTA, CDR2 FQGNSA. V lost 1 base and J 8 bases, leaving 12 bases between the germline ends. The CDR3 consists of 14 residues. In nucleotides, the CDR3 is TGTGCCAGCAGCTTAGTTCTCATGGGGGATGAGCAGTTCTTC. It is translated as CASSLVLMGDEQFF.

The table lists this clonotype with many counts. The chain employs TRBV7-8 and TRBJ2-7; possibly TRBD2 for D (5 bases). Germline CDR1 reads SGHVS; CDR2 reads FQNEAQ. The V and J ends lost 5 bases and 2 bases respectively, with 13 bases between them. This CDR3 region has 14 residues. The CDR3 DNA reads as TGTGCCAGCAGCCCCCAGAGGGCCCCCTACGAGCAGTACTTC. Translating it yields CASSPQRAPYEQYF.

V is TRBV5-4 and J is TRBJ1-2; D is possibly TRBD1 (5 bases). Germline-derived CDR1 and CDR2 are SGHNT and YYREEE (reference sequence). Between the trimmed V and J ends, which lost 2 bases and 4 bases, there was a span of 12 bases. The CDR3 runs 14 residues. As DNA, the CDR3 is TGTGCCAGCAGCTTAGGGGACGGCCTCTATGGCTACACCTTC. As protein: CASSLGDGLYGYTF. The complete variable domain, with remaining parts taken from reference TRBV5-4 and TRBJ1-2, reads ETGVTQSPTHLIKTRGQQVTLRCSSQSGHNTVSWYQQALGQGPQFIFQYYREEENGRGNFPPRFSGLQFPNYSSELNVNALELDDSALYLCASSLGDGLYGYTFGSGTRLTVV.

This clonotype was counted ten times or more. The genes are TRBV7-3 and TRBJ1-2, with 7 bases lining up with TRBD1. In germline, CDR1 is SGHTA, CDR2 FQGTGA. V shed 2 bases and J 4 bases; nucleotides not matched to a gene: 7. The CDR3 loop spans 15 amino acids. This chain's CDR3 is CASSLSGTDIYGYTF. CDR3 bases: TGTGCCAGCAGCTTATCCGGGACAGATATCTATGGCTACACCTTC.

V gene TRBV6-5 combines with J gene TRBJ2-7; a possible D gene is TRBD1 (6 bases). The V end lost 3 bases, the J end lost 2 bases, and 11 bases lay between the germline ends. The CDR3 length is 14 residues. The germline V gene encodes CDR1 MNHEY and CDR2 SVGAGI. The CDR3 loop reads CASSYWGTTYEQYF. The DNA of the CDR3 is TGTGCCAGCAGTTATTGGGGGACAACCTACGAGCAGTACTTC.

Only a few counts were recorded for this clonotype. This chain connects TRBV7-2 to TRBJ2-5; the D call may be TRBD1 or TRBD2 (7 bases each). The V gene lost 5 bases and the J gene lost 4 bases, with 20 bases spanning the gap. The CDR3 totals 16 residues. Germline values: CDR1 SGHTA, CDR2 FQGNSA. The chain's CDR3 is CASSPWTGGEGETQYF. CDR3 in DNA: TGTGCCAGCAGCCCCTGGACAGGCGGGGAGGGAGAGACCCAGTACTTC.